A single sample gave rise to the 27 T cell receptor beta chains below, sequenced in a study of cytomegalovirus exposure and HLA in healthy donors. This PCR relied on a set of 60 Vbeta primers and 13 Jbeta primers. Measured with immunoSEQ multiplex PCR; TCRdb has only the in-frame clones, and not every one. The data hold about 260,000 clones, with about 83% observed a single time. Material: PBMCs. The receptors were gathered from a woman aged 35 to 49 in good health and CMV-seropositive.

The rearrangement joins TRBV7-2 to TRBJ2-7; 10 bases line up with TRBD2. The V and J ends lost 4 bases and 6 bases, in that order; junction bases with no gene match: 6. CDR1 and CDR2 from the germline V gene are SGHTA and FQGNSA. This CDR3 spans 14 amino acids. The CDR3 nucleotides are TGTGCCAGCAGCTCATCCCCTAGCGGGAGCGAGCAGTACTTC. Its translation is CASSSSPSGSEQYF.

The V gene is TRBV7-9, the J gene TRBJ2-1; a possible D gene is TRBD1 (5 bases). Germline assignment: CDR1 SEHNR and CDR2 FQNEAQ (reference sequence). The length of the CDR3 is 11 residues. V gave up 1 base and J gave up 10 bases, with 5 bases separating them. CDR3 bases: TGTGCCAGCAGCTTAGACAGGGAGCAGTTCTTC. It yields the protein CASSLDREQFF.

This sequence joins TRBV28 and TRBJ2-7; 7 nucleotides align to TRBD2. Germline CDR1 is MDHEN and CDR2 is SYDVKM. The ends lost 2 bases at V and 3 bases at J; junction bases unmatched: 4. CDR3 size: 14 residues. For the CDR3, the DNA is TGTGCCAGCAGTTTAGGGGGGGGACTCTACGAGCAGTACTTC. Protein: CASSLGGGLYEQYF.

J is TRBJ2-3 and V is TRBV10-3; 9 bases map to TRBD2. V shed 10 bases, J shed 0 bases, and the junction held 8 bases outside the gene matches. Germline CDR1 and CDR2: ENHRY and SYGVKD. The CDR3 covers 15 residues. CDR3 loop: CATHGLAPSTDTQYF. The CDR3 DNA follows: TGTGCCACCCATGGACTAGCGCCTAGCACAGATACGCAGTATTTT.

This clone appeared once. This chain joins TRBV5-1 and TRBJ1-1; the D gene is possibly TRBD1 (6 bases). This CDR3 region has 15 residues. V lost 4 bases and J 1 base, leaving 14 bases between the germline ends. The V gene's germline CDR1 is SGHRS and CDR2 YFSETQ. The CDR3 bases are TGCGCCAGCAGCACGGAACCACAGGGGAACACTGAAGCTTTCTTT. It yields the protein CASSTEPQGNTEAFF.

In this sample, this clone turned up a few times. The V gene is TRBV6-6, the J gene TRBJ1-6; a possible D gene is TRBD1 (5 bases). The CDR3 extends over 14 amino acids. V gave up 0 bases and J gave up 8 bases, with 8 bases separating them. CDR1 and CDR2 (germline): MNHNY, SVGAGI (reference sequence). CDR3 DNA sequence: TGTGCCAGCAGTTACTCAGGGGCGGATTCACCCCTCCACTTT. Residues: CASSYSGADSPLHF.

The chain links TRBV5-1 to TRBJ2-2; 7 bases agree with TRBD2. The CDR3 has 20 residues. Per the germline V gene, CDR1 is SGHRS and CDR2 is YFSETQ. J was trimmed by 0 bases and V by 0 bases; bases with no gene match: 14. The CDR3: CASSLASSGDLLANTGELFF. CDR3 coding DNA: TGCGCCAGCAGCTTGGCGTCTAGCGGAGATCTTCTCGCGAACACCGGGGAGCTGTTTTTT.

The chain joins TRBV5-1 to TRBJ1-4; 10 bases line up with TRBD1. The CDR3 spans 16 residues. Germline CDR1 SGHRS, CDR2 YFSETQ. V gave up 0 bases and J gave up 8 bases; unmatched junction bases: 7. This CDR3 is CASSLEGQGIGEKLFF. The CDR3 nucleotides are TGCGCCAGCAGCTTGGAGGGACAGGGGATTGGCGAAAAACTGTTTTTT.

The chain has TRBV7-2 and TRBJ1-1; D gene ambiguous. The CDR3 runs to 15 residues. The V gene lost 1 base and the J gene lost 0 bases, with 9 bases spanning the gap. The germline gives CDR1 SGHTA, CDR2 FQGNSA. This CDR3 is CASSLGSRMNTEAFF. The CDR3 DNA reads TGTGCCAGCAGCTTAGGCAGTCGCATGAACACTGAAGCTTTCTTT.

CDR3 nucleotides: TGTGCCAGCAGTTTTGGGGGAGGGAACATTCAGTACTTC. Translating it yields CASSFGGGNIQYF. The gene calls are TRBV27 and TRBJ2-4, with 7 bases identical to TRBD2. CDR3 length equals 13 residues. Losses at the gene ends were 3 bases for V and 7 bases for J; bases not matched to a gene: 3. CDR1 MNHEY and CDR2 SMNVEV come from the germline V gene (reference sequence).

J is TRBJ2-7 and V is TRBV6-5; no firm D call. The V gene lost 4 bases and the J gene lost 0 bases, with 7 bases spanning the gap. Germline V lookup: CDR1 MNHEY, CDR2 SVGAGI. CDR3 length equals 13 residues. CDR3 in amino acids: CASSFVSSYEQYF. In DNA, the CDR3 is TGTGCCAGCAGTTTTGTTAGCTCCTACGAGCAGTACTTC.

In its sample, this clone was seen a few times. This sequence joins TRBV25-1 and TRBJ2-7, with D tentatively TRBD1 (5 bases). This CDR3 contains 12 residues. The ends were cut back, 2 bases at V and 12 bases at J, with 14 bases in the middle. Germline lookup yields CDR1 MGHDK and CDR2 SYGVNS. This CDR3 reads CASSEQGFRLYF. In DNA, the CDR3 is TGTGCCAGCAGTGAACAGGGTTTTCGTCTGTACTTC.

The chain links TRBV9 to TRBJ2-3; possible D gene TRBD1, 5 bases. Germline lookup yields CDR1 SGDLS and CDR2 YYNGEE. V lost 4 bases to trimming and J lost 2 bases, with 20 bases between them. This CDR3 contains 17 residues. The CDR3 reads CASSPPEQGTLTDTQYF. The CDR3 DNA follows: TGTGCCAGCAGCCCTCCGGAGCAGGGTACCCTCACAGATACGCAGTATTTT.

The rearrangement links TRBV5-1 to TRBJ2-5, with D perhaps matching TRBD1 (8 bases). V lost 2 bases to trimming and J lost 1 base, with 15 bases between them. The length of the CDR3 is 16 residues. The germline V gene encodes CDR1 SGHRS and CDR2 YFSETQ. The CDR3 here is CASSLEQGGVQETQYF. The CDR3 bases are TGCGCCAGCAGCTTAGAACAGGGGGGGGTCCAAGAGACCCAGTACTTC.

The V call is TRBV5-5, the J call TRBJ1-1; D is ambiguous. CDR1 is SGHKS and CDR2 is YYEKEE in the germline V gene (reference sequence). The CDR3 is 13 amino acids. Trimming took off 4 bases at V and 7 bases at J, with 14 bases between the two ends. For the CDR3, the DNA is TGTGCCAGCAGCAGCCCCGCTGGGCTTGAAGCTTTCTTT. Amino acid sequence: CASSSPAGLEAFF.

Comments on this clone: The CDR3 does not close with the conserved phenylalanine or tryptophan, likely indicating a read error. V gene TRBV27 combines with J gene TRBJ1-6, with D maybe TRBD1 (5 bases). Deletions cut 3 bases from V and 6 bases from J, with 6 bases between. This CDR3 spans 13 amino acids. Germline CDR1 and CDR2: MNHEY and SMNVEV (reference sequence). CDR3 nucleotide sequence: TGTGCCAGCAGTTTCCAGGGTAATTCACCCCTCCACTCT. It codes for CASSFQGNSPLHS.

The CDR3 nucleotides read TGTGCCAGTAGTATAACGGCGGGGGGCACAGATACGCAGTATTTT. Translation gives CASSITAGGTDTQYF. V gene TRBV19 combines with J gene TRBJ2-3, with 7 bases matching TRBD2. CDR1 and CDR2 (germline): LNHDA, SQIVND (reference sequence). This CDR3 is built from 15 residues. V lost 2 bases to trimming and J lost 1 base; unmatched junction nucleotides: 3. Together with reference TRBV19 and TRBJ2-3, the CDR3 gives the full variable domain: DGGITQSPKYLFRKEGQNVTLSCEQNLNHDAMYWYRQDPGQGLRLIYYSQIVNDFQKGDIAEGYSVSREKKESFPLTVTSAQKNPTAFYLCASSITAGGTDTQYFGPGTRLTVL.

This chain joins TRBV4-3 and TRBJ2-1, with 11 nucleotides matching TRBD2. From germline, CDR1 is LGHNA and CDR2 YSLEER. This CDR3 is 16 amino acids long. J lost 7 bases, V lost 4 bases, and 9 bases had no gene match. The CDR3: CASSPQMASGGNEQFF. The DNA of the CDR3 is TGCGCCAGCAGCCCGCAGATGGCTAGCGGGGGGAATGAGCAGTTCTTC.

This chain joins TRBV7-9 and TRBJ1-6; TRBD1 agrees at 10 bases. V lost 7 bases, J lost 7 bases, and 7 bases stayed unmatched. Germline CDR1 SEHNR, CDR2 FQNEAQ (reference sequence). The CDR3 contains 15 residues. CDR3 loop: CASIPGTGANSPLHF. The CDR3 DNA is TGTGCCAGCATTCCTGGGACAGGGGCCAATTCACCCCTCCACTTT. The whole variable domain, filled in from reference TRBV7-9 and TRBJ1-6, reads DTGVSQNPRHKITKRGQNVTFRCDPISEHNRLYWYRQTLGQGPEFLTYFQNEAQLEKSRLLSDRFSAERPKGSFSTLEIQRTEQGDSAMYLCASIPGTGANSPLHFGNGTRLTVT.

V is TRBV5-4 and J is TRBJ2-5; 14 bases align to TRBD2. This CDR3 region has 16 residues. The junction had 6 bases not matched to a gene; V was cut back by 3 bases and J by 5 bases. Germline V gene data show CDR1 as SGHNT and CDR2 as YYREEE (reference sequence). As DNA, the CDR3 is TGTGCCAGCAGCTATTTGACTAGCGGGAGGGTCGAGACCCAGTACTTC. It encodes CASSYLTSGRVETQYF. Complete variable domain (other parts from reference TRBV5-4 and TRBJ2-5): ETGVTQSPTHLIKTRGQQVTLRCSSQSGHNTVSWYQQALGQGPQFIFQYYREEENGRGNFPPRFSGLQFPNYSSELNVNALELDDSALYLCASSYLTSGRVETQYFGPGTRLLVL.

CDR3 amino acids: CASSSKRGGRGNEQFF. The CDR3 nucleotides read TGTGCCAGCAGCTCAAAGAGGGGCGGGAGGGGAAATGAGCAGTTCTTC. The chain couples TRBV11-2 to TRBJ2-1; TRBD2 matches 9 bases. Germline assignment: CDR1 SGHAT and CDR2 FQNNGV. This CDR3 comprises 16 residues. Trimming at V came to 4 bases and at J to 7 bases, leaving 11 bases not matched to a gene.

This clone was seen more than once but under ten times. The CDR3 sequence: CASSPARTGNTEAFF. The DNA for the CDR3 is TGTGCCAGCTCACCCGCCCGGACAGGCAACACTGAAGCTTTCTTT. The chain joins TRBV18 to TRBJ1-1, with 7 bases lining up with TRBD1. Per germline, CDR1 KGHSH and CDR2 LQKENI. The trim removed 3 bases at V and 2 bases at J, leaving 6 bases unmatched. CDR3 length: 15 amino acids.

The chain combines TRBV5-1 with TRBJ2-3, with D possibly matching TRBD2 (5 bases). The CDR3 is 15 amino acids. The ends were cut back, 0 bases at V and 2 bases at J, with 10 bases in the middle. Looked up from germline, CDR1 is SGHRS and CDR2 is YFSETQ. CDR3 amino acids: CASSLVLATTDTQYF. The CDR3 DNA follows: TGCGCCAGCAGCTTGGTGCTAGCTACCACAGATACGCAGTATTTT.

The chain has TRBV30 and TRBJ2-7, with D possibly matching TRBD2 (5 bases). V was trimmed by 2 bases and J by 5 bases, leaving 19 bases between them. Germline V lookup: CDR1 GTSNPN, CDR2 SVGIG (reference sequence). The CDR3 runs 15 residues. The CDR3, as DNA: TGTGCCTGGAGTCACAGTCCACCCCGGAGGAACGAGCAGTACTTC. This translates into CAWSHSPPRRNEQYF.

The sample holds one count of this clone. The chain joins TRBV7-9 to TRBJ2-7; 8 bases agree with TRBD2. V was pared by 5 bases and J by 4 bases, with 13 bases of the junction left unmatched. The germline gives CDR1 SEHNR, CDR2 FQNEAQ (reference sequence). The CDR3 is 16 amino acids. The CDR3 loop is CASSPTYGRGAYEQYF. CDR3 coding DNA: TGTGCCAGCAGCCCTACATACGGGAGGGGAGCGTACGAGCAGTACTTC.

The gene calls are TRBV7-2 and TRBJ2-3; D possibly corresponds to TRBD2 (5 bases). This CDR3 comprises 14 residues. Germline loops: CDR1 SGHTA, CDR2 FQGNSA. V was trimmed by 4 bases and J by 8 bases, leaving 16 bases between them. CDR3 protein: CASSSSPGKVTQYF. The DNA for the CDR3 is TGTGCCAGCAGCTCAAGTCCGGGAAAAGTTACGCAGTATTTT. Drawing the rest from reference TRBV7-2 and TRBJ2-3, the complete variable domain is GAGVSQSPSNKVTEKGKDVELRCDPISGHTALYWYRQSLGQGLEFLIYFQGNSAPDKSGLPSDRFSAERTGGSVSTLTIQRTQQEDSAVYLCASSSSPGKVTQYFGPGTRLTVL.

The chain combines TRBV23-1 with TRBJ1-1, with TRBD1 identical over 7 bases. TRBV23-1 is an open reading frame whose function is uncertain. This CDR3 has 13 amino acids. Losses at the gene ends were 8 bases for V and 5 bases for J; bases not matched to a gene: 8. Written as DNA, the CDR3 is TGCGCCAGCTCTACAGGGGTCTATACTGAAGCTTTCTTT. This sequence encodes CASSTGVYTEAFF.